The 20 T cell receptor beta chains in this list originate from one sample, sequenced in a study of cytomegalovirus exposure and HLA in healthy donors. The PCR employed 60 Vbeta primers together with 13 Jbeta primers. Libraries were prepared by immunoSEQ multiplex PCR; TCRdb keeps only in-frame clonotypes and omits some of them. The repertoire holds approximately 100,000 clones, with around 81% as singletons. Sequencing was done on a sample of PBMCs. The receptors derive from a woman aged 30 to 39 in good health and CMV-seronegative.

In the case of this clone: Other DNA variants within this sample encode the same CDR3. The chain employs TRBV19 and TRBJ1-6, with 8 bases aligning to TRBD1. The CDR3 covers 14 residues. Germline lookup yields CDR1 LNHDA and CDR2 SQIVND (reference sequence). V gave up 4 bases and J gave up 5 bases; unmatched junction bases: 1. The CDR3 bases are TGTGCCAGTAGTAAACAGGGGGATAATTCACCCCTCCACTTT. Translated: CASSKQGDNSPLHF. Using reference TRBV19 and TRBJ1-6 for the parts outside the CDR3, the full variable domain is DGGITQSPKYLFRKEGQNVTLSCEQNLNHDAMYWYRQDPGQGLRLIYYSQIVNDFQKGDIAEGYSVSREKKESFPLTVTSAQKNPTAFYLCASSKQGDNSPLHFGNGTRLTVT.

This chain uses TRBV19 with TRBJ2-1; 8 bases are a match to TRBD2. Germline lookup yields CDR1 LNHDA and CDR2 SQIVND (reference sequence). The CDR3 totals 17 residues. With V trimmed by 7 bases and J by 4 bases, 15 bases remained unmatched. CDR3 loop: CASTGGISGVMYNEQFF. The CDR3 bases are TGTGCCAGTACTGGGGGGATTAGCGGGGTCATGTACAATGAGCAGTTCTTC.

The J gene is TRBJ1-1, the V gene TRBV16; perhaps TRBD1 as D (5 bases). The CDR3 contains 14 residues. CDR1 is KGHSY and CDR2 is FQNENV in the germline V gene. V dropped 7 bases and J dropped 3 bases, with 15 bases sitting between them. The CDR3 region is CASIITGGHTEAFF. The CDR3 region has the DNA TGTGCCAGCATCATAACGGGGGGTCACACTGAAGCTTTCTTT.

This sequence joins TRBV5-4 and TRBJ1-4; TRBD1 might be the D (6 bases). The CDR3 has 14 residues. Germline V lookup: CDR1 SGHNT, CDR2 YYREEE (reference sequence). Deletions cut 3 bases from V and 6 bases from J, with 12 bases between. The CDR3 here is CASSSYRADEKLFF. Here the CDR3 DNA reads TGTGCCAGCAGCTCATACAGGGCGGATGAAAAACTGTTTTTT.

V and J are TRBV20-1 and TRBJ1-1; D gene ambiguous. The CDR3 is 8 amino acids. Trimming removed 3 bases from V and 11 bases from J, with 4 bases in between. The germline gives CDR1 DFQATT, CDR2 SNEGSKA (reference sequence). CDR3 amino acids: CSASNAFF. Written as DNA, the CDR3 is TGCAGTGCTAGTAATGCTTTCTTT.

The chain couples TRBV4-1 to TRBJ2-1; possibly TRBD1 for D (6 bases). Looked up from germline, CDR1 is MGHRA and CDR2 is YSYEKL. Trimming took off 5 bases at V and 5 bases at J, with 19 bases between the two ends. The CDR3 runs 16 residues. CDR3 amino acids: CASSAVGTPVDNEQFF. The CDR3 DNA is TGCGCCAGCAGCGCAGTCGGGACACCAGTAGACAATGAGCAGTTCTTC.

V and J are TRBV18 and TRBJ1-3; weak D call: TRBD1 (6 bases). This CDR3 has 17 amino acids. Between the trimmed V and J ends, which lost 1 base and 0 bases, there was a span of 13 bases. Germline loops: CDR1 KGHSH, CDR2 LQKENI. CDR3 sequence: CASSPRTVTSSGNTIYF. The CDR3 DNA sequence: TGTGCCAGCTCACCACGGACAGTTACCAGCTCTGGAAACACCATATATTTT.

The sample holds a few counts of this clone. This chain links TRBV7-2 with TRBJ2-7; possible D gene TRBD2, 8 bases. In germline, CDR1 is SGHTA, CDR2 FQGNSA. This CDR3 region has 14 residues. The germline V and J ends were trimmed by 3 bases and 6 bases, with 15 bases remaining between them. The CDR3, as DNA: TGTGCCAGCAGCTTTATAGCGGGACAGAGCGAGCAGTACTTC. Protein product: CASSFIAGQSEQYF. Filled out from reference TRBV7-2 and TRBJ2-7, the complete variable domain reads GAGVSQSPSNKVTEKGKDVELRCDPISGHTALYWYRQSLGQGLEFLIYFQGNSAPDKSGLPSDRFSAERTGGSVSTLTIQRTQQEDSAVYLCASSFIAGQSEQYFGPGTRLTVT.

The rearrangement links TRBV7-3 to TRBJ1-5; no definite D call. The germline CDR1 and CDR2 sequences are SGHTA and FQGTGA. The CDR3 sequence is 10 residues long. Trimming took 10 bases from V and 11 from J, leaving 12 bases between them. The CDR3 is CATPTATQHF. The CDR3 DNA sequence: TGTGCCACCCCCACCGCGACCCAGCATTTT.

The V gene is TRBV10-1, the J gene TRBJ2-7; TRBD2 agrees at 14 bases. Germline loops: CDR1 WNHNN, CDR2 SYGVQD (reference sequence). The CDR3 loop spans 14 amino acids. The V gene end was trimmed by 5 bases and the J gene end by 6 bases; junction bases not matched to a gene: 3. CDR3 bases: TGCGCCAGCAGTCTGGGACTAGCGGGAGTCGAGCAGTACTTC. Its translation is CASSLGLAGVEQYF.

This clone was recorded once. The chain links TRBV14 to TRBJ2-6; weak D call: TRBD2 (6 bases). Germline-derived CDR1 and CDR2 are SGHDN and FVKESK. Deletions cut 1 base from V and 2 bases from J, with 9 bases between. This CDR3 comprises 16 residues. The CDR3 reads CASSQVWGAGANVLTF. The CDR3 DNA reads as TGTGCCAGCAGCCAAGTGTGGGGGGCTGGGGCCAACGTCCTGACTTTC.

The CDR3 DNA reads TGTGCCAGTAGTAGGGCAGGGAAGTTCTGGGATGAGCAGTTCTTC. Translating it yields CASSRAGKFWDEQFF. The rearrangement links TRBV19 to TRBJ2-1, with D perhaps TRBD1 (5 bases). The germline gives CDR1 LNHDA, CDR2 SQIVND (reference sequence). This CDR3 is 15 amino acids long. V lost 4 bases to trimming and J lost 8 bases, with 18 bases between them.

V is TRBV9 and J is TRBJ2-3; D is uncertain. Deletions cut 0 bases from V and 2 bases from J, with 10 bases between. The V gene's germline CDR1 is SGDLS and CDR2 YYNGEE. The length of the CDR3 is 15 residues. CDR3 in amino acids: CASSVVGSVTDTQYF. For the CDR3, the DNA is TGTGCCAGCAGCGTAGTGGGCAGTGTCACAGATACGCAGTATTTT.

V usage is TRBV6-6 and J usage is TRBJ1-1; 7 bases agree with TRBD1. The CDR3 consists of 14 residues. Trimming removed 4 bases from V and 2 bases from J; junction bases left unmatched: 4. Germline V gives CDR1 MNHNY, CDR2 SVGAGI (reference sequence). CDR3 nucleotide sequence: TGTGCCAGCAGTTTGGACAGGACCAACACTGAAGCTTTCTTT. Protein: CASSLDRTNTEAFF.

Comment on this clone: Germline and junction disagree at one end, which may indicate a read error. The chain links TRBV5-5 to TRBJ2-7; TRBD2 is a possible D gene (6 bases). This CDR3 has 14 residues. The germline V gene encodes CDR1 SGHKS and CDR2 YYEKEE (reference sequence). In DNA form, the CDR3 reads TGTGCCAGCGGCTTCTTGGGGGGAGCCGACGAGCAGTACTTC. Its translation is CASGFLGGADEQYF.

The gene calls are TRBV7-8 and TRBJ1-2, with TRBD1 identical over 8 bases. The V segment lost 3 bases and the J segment 5 bases; nucleotides outside the gene matches: 11. This CDR3 has 16 amino acids. Germline CDR1 is SGHVS and CDR2 is FQNEAQ. This chain's CDR3 is CASSLSSSTGVYGYTF. The CDR3 nucleotides are TGTGCCAGCAGCTTGAGCTCTTCGACAGGGGTTTATGGCTACACCTTC.

The chain employs TRBV7-2 and TRBJ2-7, with a weak D call TRBD1 (5 bases). The V end was cut by 1 base, the J end by 6 bases, with 13 bases between. Germline V gene data show CDR1 as SGHTA and CDR2 as FQGNSA. The CDR3 has 14 residues. CDR3 amino acids: CASSLGLGVSEQYF. In DNA, the CDR3 is TGTGCCAGCAGCTTAGGCCTAGGGGTCAGCGAGCAGTACTTC.

The chain uses TRBV5-1 and TRBJ2-3; TRBD1 might be the D (6 bases). The CDR3 has 13 residues. V was clipped by 2 bases and J by 6 bases, with 10 bases between them. CDR1 and CDR2 from the germline V gene are SGHRS and YFSETQ. CDR3 in amino acids: CASSLGGPDTQYF. The CDR3 bases are TGCGCCAGCAGCTTAGGGGGTCCGGATACGCAGTATTTT.

As to this clone: At one end, the junction sequence differs from germline, possibly due to a read error. V and J are TRBV25-1 and TRBJ1-2; D possibly corresponds to TRBD1 (5 bases). CDR1 MGHDK and CDR2 SYGVNS come from the germline V gene. CDR3 length: 14 residues. The CDR3 loop reads CAISEARVNYGYTF. The CDR3 DNA reads TGTGCCATCAGTGAGGCCAGGGTAAACTATGGCTACACCTTC.

The V call is TRBV7-2, the J call TRBJ2-7, with 7 positions matching TRBD1. Germline loops: CDR1 SGHTA, CDR2 FQGNSA. J gave up 5 bases and V 2 bases, and 9 bases lay outside the gene matches. This CDR3 has 15 amino acids. The CDR3 coding sequence is TGTGCCAGCAGCTTACGCGGTCCCACAGGGGACGAGCAGTACTTC. Encoded protein: CASSLRGPTGDEQYF.